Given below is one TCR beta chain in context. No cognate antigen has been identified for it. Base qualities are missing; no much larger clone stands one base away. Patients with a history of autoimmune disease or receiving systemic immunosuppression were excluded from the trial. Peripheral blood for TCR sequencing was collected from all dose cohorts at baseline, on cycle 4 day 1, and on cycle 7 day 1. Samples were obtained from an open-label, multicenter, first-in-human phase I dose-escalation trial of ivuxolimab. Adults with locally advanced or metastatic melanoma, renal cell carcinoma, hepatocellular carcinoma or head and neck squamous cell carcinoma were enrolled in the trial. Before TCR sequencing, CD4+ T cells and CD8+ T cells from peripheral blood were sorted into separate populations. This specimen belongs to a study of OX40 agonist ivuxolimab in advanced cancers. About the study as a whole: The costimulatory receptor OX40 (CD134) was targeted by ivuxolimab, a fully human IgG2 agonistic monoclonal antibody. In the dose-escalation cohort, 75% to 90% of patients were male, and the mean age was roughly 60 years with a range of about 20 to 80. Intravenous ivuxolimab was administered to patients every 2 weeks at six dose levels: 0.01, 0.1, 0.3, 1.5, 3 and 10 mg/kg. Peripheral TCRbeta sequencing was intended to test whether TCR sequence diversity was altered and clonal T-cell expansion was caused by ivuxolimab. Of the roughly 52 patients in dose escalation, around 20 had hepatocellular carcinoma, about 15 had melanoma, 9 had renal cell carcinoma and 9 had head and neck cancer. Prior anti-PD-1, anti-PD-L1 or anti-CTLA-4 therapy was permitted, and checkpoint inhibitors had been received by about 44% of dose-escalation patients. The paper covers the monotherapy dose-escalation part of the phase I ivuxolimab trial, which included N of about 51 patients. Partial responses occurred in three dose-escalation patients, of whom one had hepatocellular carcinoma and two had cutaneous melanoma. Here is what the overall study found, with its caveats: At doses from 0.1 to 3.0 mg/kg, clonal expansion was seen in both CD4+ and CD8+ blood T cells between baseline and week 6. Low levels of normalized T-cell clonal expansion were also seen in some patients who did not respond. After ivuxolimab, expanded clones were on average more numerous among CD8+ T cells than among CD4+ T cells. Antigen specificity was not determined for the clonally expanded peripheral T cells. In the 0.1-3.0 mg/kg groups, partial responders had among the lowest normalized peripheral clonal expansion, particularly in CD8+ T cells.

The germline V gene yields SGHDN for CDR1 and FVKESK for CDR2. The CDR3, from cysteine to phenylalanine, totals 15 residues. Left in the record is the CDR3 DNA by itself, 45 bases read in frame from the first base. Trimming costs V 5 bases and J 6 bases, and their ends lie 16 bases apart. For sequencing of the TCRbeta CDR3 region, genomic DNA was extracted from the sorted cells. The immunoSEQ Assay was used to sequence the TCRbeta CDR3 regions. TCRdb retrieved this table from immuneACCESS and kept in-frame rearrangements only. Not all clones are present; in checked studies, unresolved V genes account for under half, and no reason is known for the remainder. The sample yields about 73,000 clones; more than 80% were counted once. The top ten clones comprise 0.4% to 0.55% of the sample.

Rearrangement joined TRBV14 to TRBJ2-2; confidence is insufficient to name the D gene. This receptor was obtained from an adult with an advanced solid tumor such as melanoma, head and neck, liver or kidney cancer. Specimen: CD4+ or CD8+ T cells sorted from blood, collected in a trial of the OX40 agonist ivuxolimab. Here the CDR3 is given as CASSSISWGSGELFF. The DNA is TGTGCCAGCAGCTCTATCAGCTGGGGATCCGGGGAGCTGTTTTTT.